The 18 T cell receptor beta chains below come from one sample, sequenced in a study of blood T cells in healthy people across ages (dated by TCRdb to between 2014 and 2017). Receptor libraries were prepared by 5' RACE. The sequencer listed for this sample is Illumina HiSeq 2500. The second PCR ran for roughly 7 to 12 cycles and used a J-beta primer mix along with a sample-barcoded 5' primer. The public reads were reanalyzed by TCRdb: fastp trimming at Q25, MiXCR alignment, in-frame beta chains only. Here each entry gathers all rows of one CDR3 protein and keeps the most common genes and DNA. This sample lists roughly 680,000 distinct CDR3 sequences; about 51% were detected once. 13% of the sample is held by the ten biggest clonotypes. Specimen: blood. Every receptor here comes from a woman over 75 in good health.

For the CDR3, the DNA is TGTGCCAGCAGTTTAGTATCGATAGGGACAGACAGATACAATGAGCAGTTCTTC. As protein: CASSLVSIGTDRYNEQFF. This sequence joins TRBV12-3 or TRBV12-4 and TRBJ2-1; 7 bases line up with TRBD1. The V gene end was trimmed by 1 base and the J gene end by 4 bases; junction bases not matched to a gene: 13. The CDR3 totals 18 residues.

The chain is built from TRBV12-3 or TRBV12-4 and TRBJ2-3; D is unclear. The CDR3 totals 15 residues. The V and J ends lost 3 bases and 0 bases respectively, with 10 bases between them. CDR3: CASSLRRWSTDTQYF. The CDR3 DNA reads TGTGCCAGCAGTTTGAGGAGATGGAGCACAGATACGCAGTATTTT.

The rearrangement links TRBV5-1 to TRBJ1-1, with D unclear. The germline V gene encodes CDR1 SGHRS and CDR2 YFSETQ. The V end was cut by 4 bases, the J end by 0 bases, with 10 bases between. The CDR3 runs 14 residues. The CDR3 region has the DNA TGCGCCAGCAGCGTGGCCGCAATGAACACTGAAGCTTTCTTT. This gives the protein CASSVAAMNTEAFF.

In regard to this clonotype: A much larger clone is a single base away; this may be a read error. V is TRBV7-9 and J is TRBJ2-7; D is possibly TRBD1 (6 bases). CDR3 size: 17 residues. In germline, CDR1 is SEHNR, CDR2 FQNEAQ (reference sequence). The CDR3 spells CSSNLDWRRQEAYEQYF. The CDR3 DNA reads TGTTCCAGCAACCTCGATTGGAGGAGACAGGAGGCCTACGAGCAGTACTTC.

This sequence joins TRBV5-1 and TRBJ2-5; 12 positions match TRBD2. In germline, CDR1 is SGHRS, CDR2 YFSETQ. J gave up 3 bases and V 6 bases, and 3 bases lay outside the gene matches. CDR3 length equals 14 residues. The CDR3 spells CASTASGGEETQYF. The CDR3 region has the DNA TGCGCCAGCACCGCTAGCGGGGGGGAAGAGACCCAGTACTTC.

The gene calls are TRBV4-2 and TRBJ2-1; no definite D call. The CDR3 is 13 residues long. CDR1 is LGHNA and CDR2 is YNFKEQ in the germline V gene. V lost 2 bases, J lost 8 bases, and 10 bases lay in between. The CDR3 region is CASSQSYGDEQFF. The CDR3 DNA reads TGTGCCAGCAGCCAATCCTACGGTGATGAGCAGTTCTTC.

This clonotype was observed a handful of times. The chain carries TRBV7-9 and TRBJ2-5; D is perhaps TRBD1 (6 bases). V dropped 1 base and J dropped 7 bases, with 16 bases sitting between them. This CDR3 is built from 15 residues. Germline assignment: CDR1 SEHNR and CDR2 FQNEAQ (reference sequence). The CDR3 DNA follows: TGTGCCAGCAGCTTAGTTAAGCAGGGGCAGCCGACCCAGTACTTC. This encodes CASSLVKQGQPTQYF.

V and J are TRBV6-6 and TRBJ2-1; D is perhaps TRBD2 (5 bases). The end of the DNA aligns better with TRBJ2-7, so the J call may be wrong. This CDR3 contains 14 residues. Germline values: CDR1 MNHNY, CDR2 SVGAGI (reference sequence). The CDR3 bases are TGTGCCAGCAGGCTTGGGCAGCGGCTACCAGAGCAGTACTTC. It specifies CASRLGQRLPEQYF.

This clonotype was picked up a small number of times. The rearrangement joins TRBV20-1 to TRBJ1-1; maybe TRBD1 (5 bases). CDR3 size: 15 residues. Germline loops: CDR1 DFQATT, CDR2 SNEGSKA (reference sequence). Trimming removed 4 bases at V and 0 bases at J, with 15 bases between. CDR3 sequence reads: CSATSGGAMNTEAFF. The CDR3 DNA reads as TGCAGTGCTACCAGTGGAGGGGCCATGAACACTGAAGCTTTCTTT.

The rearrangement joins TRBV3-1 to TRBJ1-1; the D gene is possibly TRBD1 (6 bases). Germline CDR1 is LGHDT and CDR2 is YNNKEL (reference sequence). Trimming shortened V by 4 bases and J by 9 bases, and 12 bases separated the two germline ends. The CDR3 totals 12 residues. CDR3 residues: CASSLGGDKAFF. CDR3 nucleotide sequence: TGTGCCAGCAGCCTTGGAGGGGACAAAGCTTTCTTT.

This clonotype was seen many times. The CDR3 is CASISGTSFREQYF. CDR3 nucleotide sequence: TGTGCCAGCATATCCGGGACTAGCTTCCGCGAGCAGTACTTC. The rearrangement links TRBV28 to TRBJ2-7; 9 bases map to TRBD2. The CDR3 totals 14 residues. Germline V gene sequence: CDR1 MDHEN, CDR2 SYDVKM. Trimming removed 7 bases from V and 6 bases from J; junction bases left unmatched: 10.

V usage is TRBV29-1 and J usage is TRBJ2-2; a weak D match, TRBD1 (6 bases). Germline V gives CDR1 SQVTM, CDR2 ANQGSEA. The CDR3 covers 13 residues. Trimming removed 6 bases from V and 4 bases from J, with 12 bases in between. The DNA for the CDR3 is TGCAGCGTCAATACAGGGCCCACCGGGGAGCTGTTTTTT. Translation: CSVNTGPTGELFF.

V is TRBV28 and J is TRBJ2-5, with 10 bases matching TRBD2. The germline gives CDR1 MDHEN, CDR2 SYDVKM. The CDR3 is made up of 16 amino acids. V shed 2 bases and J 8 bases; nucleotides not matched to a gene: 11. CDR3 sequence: CASSLVASGSRGTQYF. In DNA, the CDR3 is TGTGCCAGCAGTTTAGTAGCTAGCGGGAGTCGGGGCACCCAGTACTTC.

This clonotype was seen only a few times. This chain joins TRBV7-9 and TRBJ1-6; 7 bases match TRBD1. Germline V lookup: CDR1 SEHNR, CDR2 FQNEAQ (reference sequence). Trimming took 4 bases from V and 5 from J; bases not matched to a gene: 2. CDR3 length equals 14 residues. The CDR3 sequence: CASSWGQNNSPLHF. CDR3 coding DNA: TGTGCCAGCAGCTGGGGACAGAATAATTCACCCCTCCACTTT.

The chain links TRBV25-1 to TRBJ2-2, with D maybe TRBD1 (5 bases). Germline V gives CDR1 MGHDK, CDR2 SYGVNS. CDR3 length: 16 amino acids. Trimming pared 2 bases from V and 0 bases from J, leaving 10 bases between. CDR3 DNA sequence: TGTGCCAGCAGTGAAGGGGCAGAACCGAACACCGGGGAGCTGTTTTTT. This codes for CASSEGAEPNTGELFF.

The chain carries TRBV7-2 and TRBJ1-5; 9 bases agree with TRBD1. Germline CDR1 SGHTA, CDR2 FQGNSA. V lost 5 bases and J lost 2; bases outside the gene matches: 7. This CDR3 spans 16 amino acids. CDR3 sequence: CASSARTGVGNQPQHF. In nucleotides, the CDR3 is TGTGCCAGCAGCGCCCGGACAGGGGTGGGCAATCAGCCCCAGCATTTT.

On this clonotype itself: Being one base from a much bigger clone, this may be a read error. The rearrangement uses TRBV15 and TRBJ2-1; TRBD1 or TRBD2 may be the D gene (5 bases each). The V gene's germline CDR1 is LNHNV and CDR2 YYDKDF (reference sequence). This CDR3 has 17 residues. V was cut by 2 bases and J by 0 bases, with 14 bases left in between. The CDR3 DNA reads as TGTGCCACCAGCAGATGGCCCGGGACCCACTCCTACAATGAGCAGTTCTTC. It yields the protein CATSRWPGTHSYNEQFF.

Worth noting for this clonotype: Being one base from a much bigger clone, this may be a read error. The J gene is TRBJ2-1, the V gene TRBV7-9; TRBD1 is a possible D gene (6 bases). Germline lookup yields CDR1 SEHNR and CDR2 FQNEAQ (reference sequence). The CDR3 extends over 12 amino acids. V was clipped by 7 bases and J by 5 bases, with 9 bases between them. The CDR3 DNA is TGTGCCAGCATTTGGGACAACAATGAGCAGTTCTTC. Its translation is CASIWDNNEQFF.